What follows are 16 T cell receptor beta chains derived from one specimen sequenced in a study of metastatic and nonmetastatic thyroid tumors. TCRdb re-analyzed the PCR reads using MiXCR. The table includes about 28,000 clones, around 3.5% detected once. Thyroid surgery was preceded by no treatment in any patient. The sequenced sample consisted of blood. The receptor source for this set is a male donor with papillary thyroid cancer or a benign thyroid nodule (not recorded which). Some clones in this sample may be carry-over from other donors' samples.

This clone was seen at least ten times. The chain carries TRBV4-2 and TRBJ1-2; D unresolved. There are 14 residues in the CDR3. CDR1 and CDR2 from the germline V gene are LGHNA and YNFKEQ. Trimming left V 1 base short and J 5 bases short, with 11 bases between. The CDR3 region is CASSQVGRFYGYTF. The CDR3 DNA reads as TGTGCCAGCAGCCAAGTGGGCAGGTTTTATGGCTACACCTTC.

The chain links TRBV27 to TRBJ2-1; 9 bases line up with TRBD2. The V segment lost 4 bases and the J segment 12 bases; nucleotides outside the gene matches: 10. This CDR3 is 14 amino acids long. Germline-derived CDR1 and CDR2 are MNHEY and SMNVEV (reference sequence). CDR3 residues: CASSSTSGHLGQFF. CDR3 DNA sequence: TGTGCCAGCAGTTCTACTAGCGGGCACCTAGGGCAGTTCTTC.

This clone occurred many times. The chain links TRBV10-1 to TRBJ2-3; D ambiguous. The CDR3 length is 13 residues. The germline V and J ends were trimmed by 2 bases and 3 bases, with 6 bases remaining between them. Germline CDR1 reads WNHNN; CDR2 reads SYGVQD (reference sequence). The CDR3 nucleotides read TGCGCCAGCAGTGAGCAAGTGACAGATACGCAGTATTTT. This translates into CASSEQVTDTQYF.

The sample holds many counts of this clone. This sequence joins TRBV19 and TRBJ2-2, with 9 positions matching TRBD1. Looked up from germline, CDR1 is LNHDA and CDR2 is SQIVND (reference sequence). There are 17 residues in the CDR3. Trimming cost V 5 bases and J 5 bases; bases outside gene matches: 12. The CDR3, as DNA: TGTGCCAGTAGTCCCGACAGGGGGGGGCCGGGAACCGGGGAGCTGTTTTTT. It yields the protein CASSPDRGGPGTGELFF. The whole variable domain, filled in from reference TRBV19 and TRBJ2-2, reads DGGITQSPKYLFRKEGQNVTLSCEQNLNHDAMYWYRQDPGQGLRLIYYSQIVNDFQKGDIAEGYSVSREKKESFPLTVTSAQKNPTAFYLCASSPDRGGPGTGELFFGEGSRLTVL.

Of note for this clone: The germline gene is not matched at one end of the junction; a read error may be the cause. V and J are TRBV11-3 and TRBJ2-5, with 7 nucleotides matching TRBD2. The CDR3 covers 17 residues. Germline V gene lookup returns CDR1 SGHNT and CDR2 YENEEA. In nucleotides, the CDR3 is TGTGCCAGCAGCCAAAAGGCTAGCGGTAGTGCACGAGAGCCCCAGTACTTC. Encoded protein: CASSQKASGSAREPQYF.

For this clone: This may stem from a read error, because a much larger clone lies one nucleotide away. V and J are TRBV29-1 and TRBJ2-5; D tentatively fits TRBD1 or TRBD2 (6 bases each). The CDR3 runs 13 residues. Looked up from germline, CDR1 is SQVTM and CDR2 is ANQGSEA. V was trimmed by 7 bases and J by 6 bases, leaving 18 bases between them. CDR3 loop: CSGSRGPKQTQYF. The CDR3 nucleotides are TGCAGCGGCTCCCGGGGGCCCAAACAGACCCAGTACTTC.

This clone was seen ten or more times. This chain uses TRBV7-9 with TRBJ1-5, with D hard to call. CDR1 SEHNR and CDR2 FQNEAQ come from the germline V gene (reference sequence). Trimming removed 1 base from V and 3 bases from J, with 7 bases in between. CDR3 length: 14 amino acids. The CDR3 region has the DNA TGTGCCAGCAGCTTAGGGACCCCCAATCAGCCCCAGCATTTT. It encodes CASSLGTPNQPQHF.

This clone rates as medium-sized. The chain is built from TRBV10-3 and TRBJ2-2; D is undetermined. The CDR3 has 15 residues. The germline V gene encodes CDR1 ENHRY and CDR2 SYGVKD. Trimming removed 0 bases at V and 5 bases at J, with 10 bases between. The CDR3 here is CAISESKQGTGELFF. The CDR3 DNA reads TGTGCCATCAGTGAGTCGAAACAAGGGACCGGGGAGCTGTTTTTT.

This clone was detected ten times or more. The chain has TRBV15 and TRBJ2-7; D not certain. The CDR3 length is 15 residues. Per the germline V gene, CDR1 is LNHNV and CDR2 is YYDKDF (reference sequence). The V gene lost 2 bases and the J gene lost 0 bases, with 11 bases spanning the gap. CDR3 region: CATSRRLGDSYEQYF. CDR3 sequence (DNA): TGTGCCACCAGCAGAAGGCTTGGGGACTCCTACGAGCAGTACTTC.

This clone was recorded at least ten times. The rearrangement uses TRBV5-1 and TRBJ2-2; D remains ambiguous. Per the germline V gene, CDR1 is SGHRS and CDR2 is YFSETQ. This CDR3 has 15 residues. Trimming took 5 bases from V and 1 from J, leaving 12 bases between them. CDR3 coding DNA: TGCGCCAGCAGTTCAACAGAACAGAACACCGGGGAGCTGTTTTTT. It codes for CASSSTEQNTGELFF.

The chain couples TRBV2 to TRBJ2-3; D gene ambiguous. There are 14 residues in the CDR3. Germline CDR1 reads SNHLY; CDR2 reads FYNNEI. The germline V and J ends were trimmed by 7 bases and 1 base, with 12 bases remaining between them. The DNA of the CDR3 is TGTGCCAGCATGCCCGGACGCTGCACAGATACGCAGTATTTT. It translates to CASMPGRCTDTQYF.

Ten or more counts support this clone. The chain carries TRBV6-1 and TRBJ2-5, with 8 bases identical to TRBD1. After removal of 5 bases from V and 5 bases from J, the junction contained 10 bases not matched to a gene. The germline V gene encodes CDR1 MNHNS and CDR2 SASEGT. The CDR3 totals 15 residues. The CDR3 spells CASSSGDRTVETQYF. CDR3 coding DNA: TGTGCCAGCAGTTCCGGGGACAGGACAGTTGAGACCCAGTACTTC.

This clone qualifies as medium-sized. The chain has TRBV6-1 and TRBJ1-1; 7 nucleotides line up with TRBD1. This CDR3 has 15 residues. Germline trimming cut 5 bases from V and 1 base from J; bases unmatched to any gene: 7. Germline CDR1 is MNHNS and CDR2 is SASEGT. The CDR3 DNA is TGTGCCAGCAGTCACTCGGGGACAGAGAACACTGAAGCTTTCTTT. Protein: CASSHSGTENTEAFF.

The sample holds a few counts of this clone. The J gene is TRBJ2-1, the V gene TRBV6-1; D not certain. Trimming cost V 6 bases and J 3 bases, with 3 bases left between them. This CDR3 comprises 11 residues. Germline V gives CDR1 MNHNS, CDR2 SASEGT. For the CDR3, the DNA is TGTGCCAGCAGACTCTACAATGAGCAGTTCTTC. As protein: CASRLYNEQFF.

This clone was seen at least ten times. The J gene is TRBJ1-4, the V gene TRBV2; 7 positions agree with TRBD1. This CDR3 region has 15 residues. J gave up 3 bases and V 7 bases, and 8 bases lay outside the gene matches. The germline gives CDR1 SNHLY, CDR2 FYNNEI. The CDR3 spells CASTITGASNEKLFF. CDR3 DNA: TGTGCCAGCACAATTACAGGGGCGTCTAATGAAAAACTGTTTTTT.

The rearrangement uses TRBV20-1 and TRBJ2-7, with 13 bases identical to TRBD2. V lost 6 bases to trimming and J lost 2 bases; unmatched junction nucleotides: 10. The CDR3 is made up of 16 amino acids. Germline CDR1 DFQATT, CDR2 SNEGSKA (reference sequence). CDR3 coding DNA: TGCAGTGCCACCCCACTAGCGGGAGGGGAGGCCTACGAGCAGTACTTC. Its protein is CSATPLAGGEAYEQYF.